The entry below gives a single T cell receptor beta chain sequence along with its context. These data originate in a study of blood T cells in healthy people across ages. Germline V gene lookup returns CDR1 ENHRY and CDR2 SYGVKD. V was cut by 6 bases and J by 5 bases, with 19 bases left in between. This CDR3 comprises 16 residues. A second PCR, run for about 7 to 11 cycles, used a sample-barcoded 5' primer plus a J-beta primer mix. Each CDR3 protein is one row after TCRdb ran MiXCR on the 5' RACE reads. The sample contains approximately 490,000 distinct CDR3 sequences, nearly 25% of which appear only once. The data also belong to a second study, concerning T cells of mothers and their children.

The TCR comes from a boy between 10 and 17 years old in good health. The sample consisted of blood. This chain connects TRBV10-3 to TRBJ2-2; D possibly corresponds to TRBD2 (6 bases). This chain's CDR3 is CAISESLGGRTGELFF. CDR3 coding DNA: TGTGCCATCAGCGAATCTCTTGGGGGGAGAACCGGGGAGCTGTTTTTT.